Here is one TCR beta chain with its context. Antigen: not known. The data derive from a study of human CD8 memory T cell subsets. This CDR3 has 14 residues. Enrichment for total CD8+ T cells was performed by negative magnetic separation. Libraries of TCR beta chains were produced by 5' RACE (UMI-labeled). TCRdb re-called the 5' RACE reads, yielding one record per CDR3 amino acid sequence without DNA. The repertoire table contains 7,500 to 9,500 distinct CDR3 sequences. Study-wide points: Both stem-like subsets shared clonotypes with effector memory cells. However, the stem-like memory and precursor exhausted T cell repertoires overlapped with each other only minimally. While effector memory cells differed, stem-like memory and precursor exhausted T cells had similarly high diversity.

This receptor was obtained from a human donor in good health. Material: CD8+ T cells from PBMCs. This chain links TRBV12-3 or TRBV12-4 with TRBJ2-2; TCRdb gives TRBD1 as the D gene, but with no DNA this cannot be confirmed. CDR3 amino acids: CASNGPLNTGELFF.